This T cell receptor beta chain was observed in a study of metastatic and nonmetastatic thyroid tumors (dated by TCRdb to 2020 to 2021). Looking at the study overall: Repertoires were compared across peripheral blood and tumor or nodule tissue samples from malignant and benign thyroid patients. General conclusions and limits of the study: In both blood and tumor samples, TCR beta diversity was reported to be significantly higher in malignant tumors than in benign nodules.

The germline V gene (reference sequence) yields DFQATT for CDR1 and SNEGSKA for CDR2. From the cysteine through the phenylalanine, the CDR3 covers 12 amino acids. The retained sequence is limited to the CDR3, 36 bases, with the frame set at the first base. No treatment had been received by any patient before thyroid surgery. The study retrospectively analysed patient clinical samples collected from about 2012 to 2018 using T-cell receptor beta sequencing. Preparation of the library involved PCR. TCRdb records Illumina HiSeq 4000 as the sequencer. High-throughput sequencing was used to profile the CDR3 region of the TCR beta-chain in every patient. The authors processed their data as follows. CDR3 differences across clinicopathological groups were used to build a classifier for discriminating distant-metastatic papillary thyroid cancer patients. The Shannon index was used to measure repertoire diversity, and the Morisita-Horn index was used to measure how similar tumor and blood repertoires were. Through fastp at Q25 and MiXCR, TCRdb rebuilt clones from the public reads, retaining in-frame beta chains. Clone size and V and J calls follow TCRdb, not the original study. Here the sample has 55,000 or so clones; approximately 17% occur a single time. 2.5% to 3% of the sample is in the top ten clones.

Worth noting for this clone: Its target antigen remains unknown. No base quality values were provided; no much bigger clone lies one nucleotide off.

This TCR came from a female donor with papillary thyroid cancer or a benign thyroid nodule (not recorded which). Some clones in this sample may be carry-over from other donors' samples. This chain joins TRBV20-1 to TRBJ1-2; 9 bases in between match TRBD1. The sample consisted of blood. The sequence in DNA is TGCAGCACAGGGGGCGCAAACTATGGAAACACCTTC. Translated, this is CSTGGANYGNTF.